This TCR beta chain stems from a study of naive and memory T cell subsets. Study findings and constraints: Possibly reflecting memory cells re-expressing CD45RA, a few larger clonotypes occurred in naive repertoires, especially CD8. Clonotypes are single alpha or beta chains, not paired receptors. TCR abundance followed a power law differing between naive and memory subsets.

An equimolar mix of two oligonucleotides served as the beta constant-region primer for TRBC1 and TRBC2. Ligated cDNA was amplified by four rounds of PCR with nested alpha and beta constant-region primers and SP2. The cDNA 3' end received a ligated single-stranded oligonucleotide carrying the SP2 primer and a 12-nucleotide UMI. A single record per CDR3 protein comes from TCRdb applying MiXCR to the UMI-ligation and nested PCR reads. The profile covers 85,000 to 130,000 distinct CDR3 sequences, with approximately 14% appearing a single time and about 3% taken by the ten largest. Ten or more counts support this clonotype. No antigen is known for it. The CDR3 is made up of 12 amino acids. The germline V and J ends were trimmed by 6 bases and 1 base, with 6 bases remaining between them.

Input material: naive CD8+ T cells from blood. This clonotype was obtained from a human donor in good health. V and J are TRBV12-3 or TRBV12-4 and TRBJ1-1; no reliable D call. The CDR3 is CASRSPNTEAFF. For the CDR3, the DNA is TGTGCCAGCAGGTCCCCGAACACTGAAGCTTTCTTT.